Listed below are T cell receptor beta chains from one sample, sequenced in a study of early T cells in non-severe SARS-CoV-2 infection. TCRdb passed the 5' RACE reads through MiXCR, listing each CDR3 protein once. The sample has 45,000 to 60,000 distinct CDR3 sequences; around 9.3% are singletons. Sequenced here: whole blood, sampled at baseline. Receptor source: an adult who was a healthcare worker with PCR-confirmed SARS-CoV-2 infection or an uninfected control (not recorded which). Each CDR3 is given with its conserved first and last residue. A D gene is named only where the DNA matches it firmly. Not every row has a clone size; where given, it reads once, few, many or a size class.

TRBJ2-7 TRBD1 - TRBV18 TGTGCCAGCTCACCAGGGGACAGCTCCTACGAGCAGTACTTC CASSPGDSSYEQYF
TRBJ1-5 - many TRBV6-6 TGTGCCAGCAGTTACCTCCGAGAGGTTAGCAATCAGCCCCAGCATTTT CASSYLREVSNQPQHF
TRBJ2-2 - - TRBV4-2 TGTGCCAGCAGCCCCGACTCAGGGGAGCCCGGGGAGCTGTTTTTT CASSPDSGEPGELFF
TRBJ2-1 - - TRBV5-1 TGCGCCAGCAGCTTGACAGGGACCCACCGTTTCCATGAGCAGTTCTTC CASSLTGTHRFHEQFF
TRBJ1-5 TRBD1 few TRBV29-1 TGCAGCGTTCAGGGGGCTTTCAATCAGCCCCAGCATTTT CSVQGAFNQPQHF
TRBJ1-2 - many TRBV12-3/TRBV12-4 TGTGCCAGCAGTTTGGGCGGTGGCTACACCTTC CASSLGGGYTF
TRBJ2-1 TRBD2 few TRBV20-1 TGCAGTGCTCTTTATAGCGGGCTAGGATTCTTC CSALYSGLGFF
TRBJ2-1 - - TRBV13 TGTGCCAGCAGCTTAGTATCAGGGGGGAATGAGCAGTTCTTC CASSLVSGGNEQFF
TRBJ2-1 - few TRBV20-1 TGCAGTGCTAGATCAGGGTCCAGCTCCTACAATGAGCAGTTCTTC CSARSGSSSYNEQFF
TRBJ2-3 - - TRBV7-9 TGTGCCAGCAGCTCCCAGAGTCTCTTAGATACGCAGTATTTT CASSSQSLLDTQYF
TRBJ1-1 TRBD1 few TRBV7-3 TGTGCCAGCAGCTCGACAGGGAGAGAGAGAGCTTTCTTT CASSSTGRERAFF
TRBJ2-7 TRBD1 few TRBV14 TGTGCCAGCAGCCAAGAATGGACAGGGGAGGACGAGCAGTACTTC CASSQEWTGEDEQYF
TRBJ2-1 TRBD1 many TRBV29-1 TGCAGCGTTGGGACAGGGGACTACAATGAGCAGTTCTTC CSVGTGDYNEQFF
TRBJ2-5 - many TRBV29-1 TGCAGTGGACGGGCAGGCCAAGAGACCCAGTACTTC CSGRAGQETQYF
TRBJ1-2 TRBD1 few TRBV6-6 TGTGCCAGCAGGACTTACGGGACAGGGAACTATGGCTACACCTTC CASRTYGTGNYGYTF
TRBJ2-2 - once TRBV24-1 TGTGCCACCAGTGATTTGCGGGATGCCGGGGAGCTGTTTTTT CATSDLRDAGELFF
TRBJ2-2 TRBD2 many TRBV11-2 TGTGCCAGCAGCCCCTGGGAGGGCCTCACCGGGGAGCTGTTTTTT CASSPWEGLTGELFF
TRBJ2-3 - many TRBV4-1 TGCGCCAGTTCTTCGTACCGCACAGATACGCAGTATTTT CASSSYRTDTQYF
TRBJ1-6 - few TRBV3-1 TGTGCCAGCAGCCATTACCCTTTGAGCTCCTATAATTCACCCCTCCACTTT CASSHYPLSSYNSPLHF
TRBJ2-1 - many TRBV19 TGTGCCAGTAGTATAGAAACTTCTCTAATATACAATGAGCAGTTCTTC CASSIETSLIYNEQFF
TRBJ2-2 - - TRBV4-1 TGCGCCAGCAGCCAAGTTCCGGGGGACACCGGGGAGCTGTTTTTT CASSQVPGDTGELFF
TRBJ1-5 - medium-sized TRBV19 TGTGCCAGTACCCAGGGTAACAATCAGCCCCAGCATTTT CASTQGNNQPQHF
TRBJ2-1 - few TRBV6-5 TGTGCCAGCAGTTATAGCGAGACAAACTACAATGAGCAGTTCTTC CASSYSETNYNEQFF
TRBJ1-3 - few TRBV5-1 TGCGCCAGCGCCACAGGACACTCTGGAAACACCATATATTTT CASATGHSGNTIYF
TRBJ2-1 - many TRBV15 TGTGCCACCAGCAGGCCACCGGATCGCCTGAGCTCCTACAATGAGCAGTTCTTC CATSRPPDRLSSYNEQFF
TRBJ2-1 - many TRBV7-9 TGTGCCAGCAGCGCCACCGGGACGGCGTGGGAGCAGTTCTTC CASSATGTAWEQFF
TRBJ2-7 TRBD1 - TRBV18 TGTGCCAGCTCACAATACAGACAGGGGGAAAACGAGCAGTACTTC CASSQYRQGENEQYF
TRBJ2-1 - many TRBV3-1 TGTGCCAGCAGCCGAGGGCACCGCGAGGATGAGCAGTTCTTC CASSRGHREDEQFF
TRBJ1-2 - few TRBV28 TGTGCCAGCACCACGGCGGGGGAGGGCTATGGCTACACCTTC CASTTAGEGYGYTF
TRBJ2-7 TRBD1 - TRBV12-5 TGTGCTAGTGGTTTACAGACAGGGCTCCACGAGCAGTACTTC CASGLQTGLHEQYF
TRBJ1-6 TRBD1 - TRBV3-1 TGTGCCAGCAGCCGATTGGGACAGGGAGACAATTCACCCCTCCACTTT CASSRLGQGDNSPLHF
TRBJ2-3 - many TRBV29-1 TGCAGCGCCGAGGAGGGCGACCCTAGCACAGATACGCAGTATTTT CSAEEGDPSTDTQYF
TRBJ2-1 - many TRBV27 TGTGCCAGTCCCTCTTATGAGCAGTTCTTC CASPSYEQFF
TRBJ1-1 - few TRBV27 TGTGCCAGCAGTTTATTCCGAAACACTGAAGCTTTCTTT CASSLFRNTEAFF
TRBJ1-3 - few TRBV6-5 TGTGCCAGCAGACAGGACATTGGAAACACCATATATTTT CASRQDIGNTIYF
TRBJ1-5 - many TRBV24-1 TGTGCCACCAGTGACCCAATGACAGGTGGTGGCAATCAGCCCCAGCATTTT CATSDPMTGGGNQPQHF
TRBJ1-6 - - TRBV12-3/TRBV12-4 TGTGCCAGCGCCGGGGATAATTCACCCCTCCACTTT CASAGDNSPLHF
TRBJ2-3 - - TRBV10-1 TGCGCCAGCAGTGAAGGGGGTACTGGAGATACGCAGTATTTT CASSEGGTGDTQYF
TRBJ1-4 TRBD1 few TRBV10-2 TGCGCCTCACGAGGCCAGGGGGCCGGAGAAAAACTGTTTTTT CASRGQGAGEKLFF